These 29 T cell receptor beta chains originate from one sample sequenced in a study of T cell repertoires in cytomegalovirus infection. TCRdb used MiXCR to reprocess the reads, holding one entry per CDR3 protein. The repertoire holds 450,000 to 650,000 distinct CDR3 sequences, with around 27% as singletons. Sequenced sample: PBMCs. All receptors derive from a human donor in good health (CMV status not recorded). Some clones in this sample may be carry-over from other donors' samples.

The chain recombines TRBV7-2 with TRBJ2-5; tentatively, D is TRBD1 or TRBD2 (5 bases each). The germline V gene encodes CDR1 SGHTA and CDR2 FQGNSA. The CDR3 is made up of 15 amino acids. The V end was cut by 6 bases, the J end by 5 bases, with 19 bases between. The CDR3 loop is CASSPQPGAGETQYF. In DNA form, the CDR3 reads TGTGCCAGCAGTCCTCAGCCCGGGGCAGGGGAGACCCAGTACTTC.

This clonotype occurred a few times. This chain uses TRBV19 with TRBJ2-3; the D gene is possibly TRBD2 (6 bases). The CDR3 contains 16 residues. Germline loops: CDR1 LNHDA, CDR2 SQIVND (reference sequence). The V gene lost 7 bases and the J gene lost 3 bases, with 20 bases spanning the gap. This CDR3 is CASTAEGNHPTDTQYF. The CDR3 DNA reads TGTGCCAGTACCGCGGAGGGGAACCATCCTACAGATACGCAGTATTTT.

This clonotype was seen a handful of times. V usage is TRBV7-2 and J usage is TRBJ2-1; unclear D gene. Trimming stripped 7 bases from V and 5 bases from J, with 21 bases between. This CDR3 comprises 16 residues. Germline CDR1 is SGHTA and CDR2 is FQGNSA. The CDR3 nucleotides read TGTGCCAGCACTACCACCTTAGGGCTTATTAACAATGAGCAGTTCTTC. Translating gives CASTTTLGLINNEQFF. Together with reference TRBV7-2 and TRBJ2-1, the CDR3 gives the full variable domain: GAGVSQSPSNKVTEKGKDVELRCDPISGHTALYWYRQSLGQGLEFLIYFQGNSAPDKSGLPSDRFSAERTGGSVSTLTIQRTQQEDSAVYLCASTTTLGLINNEQFFGPGTRLTVL.

This clonotype was observed a handful of times. J is TRBJ2-7 and V is TRBV19; 11 positions agree with TRBD2. The trim removed 9 bases at V and 4 bases at J, leaving 8 bases unmatched. CDR1 is LNHDA, CDR2 SQIVND, per germline (reference sequence). The CDR3 length is 14 residues. The CDR3 protein is CASQFTSGSYEQYF. The DNA for the CDR3 is TGTGCCAGCCAATTCACTAGCGGGAGTTACGAGCAGTACTTC.

Many counts were recorded for this clonotype. This chain connects TRBV7-2 to TRBJ1-2, with 9 positions matching TRBD1. CDR1 and CDR2 (germline): SGHTA, FQGNSA. The CDR3 covers 16 residues. The trim removed 3 bases at V and 3 bases at J, leaving 8 bases unmatched. CDR3 sequence (DNA): TGTGCCAGCAGCTTTGTAACAGGGGGCTTGGACTATGGCTACACCTTC. Amino acid sequence: CASSFVTGGLDYGYTF.

This clonotype came up a few times. The chain carries TRBV6-5 and TRBJ1-5; no reliable D call. Germline assignment: CDR1 MNHEY and CDR2 SVGAGI. Deletions cut 8 bases from V and 0 bases from J, with 11 bases between. The CDR3 is 14 amino acids. The CDR3 spells CASSENYSNQPQHF. The CDR3, as DNA: TGTGCCAGCTCCGAGAATTATAGCAATCAGCCCCAGCATTTT.

This clonotype occurred a few times. The genes are TRBV15 and TRBJ2-3, with D possibly matching TRBD2 (5 bases). Germline V lookup: CDR1 LNHNV, CDR2 YYDKDF (reference sequence). Trimming pared 4 bases from V and 0 bases from J, leaving 17 bases between. This CDR3 has 17 amino acids. The CDR3 DNA reads as TGTGCCACCAGCACCCCTTGGGCGGGTCCAAGCACAGATACGCAGTATTTT. Its translation: CATSTPWAGPSTDTQYF.

This clonotype was observed a handful of times. The genes are TRBV6-5 and TRBJ2-3; 7 nucleotides align to TRBD1. CDR3 length: 15 residues. V lost 7 bases, J lost 6 bases, and 13 bases stayed unmatched. Germline V gives CDR1 MNHEY, CDR2 SVGAGI. CDR3 nucleotide sequence: TGTGCCAGCAACGAGGATAAACTAGGGGGCGATACGCAGTATTTT. Residues: CASNEDKLGGDTQYF.

There are a few counts of this clonotype. V is TRBV7-2 and J is TRBJ2-5, with TRBD2 matching 7 bases. CDR1 and CDR2 from the germline V gene are SGHTA and FQGNSA. V lost 3 bases and J lost 5; bases outside the gene matches: 6. CDR3 length equals 14 residues. The CDR3 DNA follows: TGTGCCAGCAGCTTGTCGACTAGCCTGGAGACCCAGTACTTC. Translation gives CASSLSTSLETQYF.

This clonotype came up many times. J is TRBJ1-1 and V is TRBV7-2; the D is unclear. The CDR3 runs to 15 residues. Germline CDR1 SGHTA, CDR2 FQGNSA. The germline V and J ends were trimmed by 0 bases and 0 bases, with 8 bases remaining between them. CDR3 coding DNA: TGTGCCAGCAGCTTAGCGGGGTGGATGAACACTGAAGCTTTCTTT. Its protein product is CASSLAGWMNTEAFF.

In the case of this clonotype: At one boundary the junction diverges from the germline segment, which might be a read error. The V and J genes are TRBV5-1 and TRBJ2-1, with D possibly being TRBD1 (5 bases). CDR3 size: 16 residues. Germline V gene sequence: CDR1 SGHRS, CDR2 YFSETQ. For the CDR3, the DNA is TGCGCCAGCAGCTTCCCCGCCGGACACCGAGACAATGTGCAGTTCTTC. Protein sequence: CASSFPAGHRDNVQFF.

This clonotype was observed at least ten times. The gene calls are TRBV7-2 and TRBJ1-4, with a possible D match to TRBD1 (6 bases). From germline, CDR1 is SGHTA and CDR2 FQGNSA. This CDR3 has 15 amino acids. The ends were cut back, 5 bases at V and 4 bases at J, with 14 bases in the middle. The CDR3 nucleotides read TGTGCCAGCAGCCCCAAACAGGGCAATAATGAAAAACTGTTTTTT. It specifies CASSPKQGNNEKLFF.

This clonotype was observed at least ten times. This sequence joins TRBV7-2 and TRBJ1-3, with D perhaps TRBD1 (5 bases). The germline V gene encodes CDR1 SGHTA and CDR2 FQGNSA. Trimming pared 5 bases from V and 0 bases from J, leaving 14 bases between. The CDR3 extends over 16 amino acids. The CDR3 DNA reads as TGTGCCAGCAGCGCTTCAGGGTATAGCTCTGGAAACACCATATATTTT. Translation gives CASSASGYSSGNTIYF.

This clonotype came up many times. The chain has TRBV7-2 and TRBJ2-6, with 8 nucleotides matching TRBD2. This CDR3 comprises 19 residues. Unmatched junction bases numbered 7, after V lost 0 bases and J lost 0 bases. The germline V gene has CDR1 SGHTA and CDR2 FQGNSA. The CDR3 sequence is CASSLAIIAGLSGANVLTF. As DNA, the CDR3 is TGTGCCAGCAGCTTAGCGATAATAGCGGGACTCTCTGGGGCCAACGTCCTGACTTTC. The whole variable domain, remainder taken from reference TRBV7-2 and TRBJ2-6, is GAGVSQSPSNKVTEKGKDVELRCDPISGHTALYWYRQSLGQGLEFLIYFQGNSAPDKSGLPSDRFSAERTGGSVSTLTIQRTQQEDSAVYLCASSLAIIAGLSGANVLTFGAGSRLTVL.

This clonotype was counted a few times. The chain has TRBV7-9 and TRBJ1-2; D is unclear. The V end lost 2 bases, the J end lost 2 bases, and 6 bases lay between the germline ends. CDR3 length equals 13 residues. Germline lookup yields CDR1 SEHNR and CDR2 FQNEAQ (reference sequence). The CDR3 DNA follows: TGTGCCAGCAGCTTACCATCAAACTATGGCTACACCTTC. It codes for CASSLPSNYGYTF.

This clonotype was counted between two and nine times. This chain connects TRBV19 to TRBJ1-5, with TRBD1 identical over 7 bases. The CDR3 spans 16 residues. In germline, CDR1 is LNHDA, CDR2 SQIVND (reference sequence). V shed 5 bases and J 7 bases; nucleotides not matched to a gene: 14. The CDR3 DNA reads TGTGCCAGTAGTCACTTACAGGGGAACGGAGAACAGCCCCAGCATTTT. Protein product: CASSHLQGNGEQPQHF.

In this sample, this clonotype turned up a few times. The chain employs TRBV20-1 and TRBJ1-3; D gene uncertain. The CDR3 has 11 residues. CDR1 is DFQATT, CDR2 SNEGSKA, per germline (reference sequence). V lost 3 bases to trimming and J lost 8 bases, with 8 bases between them. The CDR3 sequence: CSASGSDTIYF. DNA of the CDR3: TGCAGTGCTAGTGGGTCGGACACCATATATTTT.

V and J are TRBV6-5 and TRBJ1-2; TRBD1 is a possible D gene (5 bases). Trimming cost V 2 bases and J 7 bases, with 14 bases left between them. The germline gives CDR1 MNHEY, CDR2 SVGAGI. This CDR3 region has 14 residues. The CDR3 region has the DNA TGTGCCAGCAGTTACCGGGGGACTTTCTCTGGCTACACCTTC. The encoded protein is CASSYRGTFSGYTF.

This clonotype came up a few times. The V and J genes are TRBV10-3 and TRBJ1-5, with D uncertain. The CDR3 is 16 residues long. Trimming stripped 2 bases from V and 6 bases from J, with 17 bases between. Germline V CDR1 and CDR2: ENHRY, SYGVKD. CDR3 amino acids: CAISEGLYDIGQPQHF. For the CDR3, the DNA is TGTGCCATCAGTGAGGGTCTTTACGATATCGGTCAGCCCCAGCATTTT.

The V call is TRBV24-1, the J call TRBJ2-3; a weak D match, TRBD2 (6 bases). V lost 4 bases and J lost 3, with 16 bases in between. Germline V CDR1 and CDR2: KGHDR, SFDVKD. This CDR3 spans 16 amino acids. The CDR3 is CATSDSAGGTTDTQYF. The CDR3 nucleotides read TGTGCCACCAGTGACTCCGCCGGCGGGACGACAGATACGCAGTATTTT.

The chain couples TRBV28 to TRBJ1-1, with 8 bases fitting TRBD1. The J segment lost 0 bases and the V segment lost 2 bases, leaving 8 bases of the junction unmatched. Germline V gene sequence: CDR1 MDHEN, CDR2 SYDVKM. The CDR3 length is 17 residues. This chain's CDR3 is CASSLDYRGGMNTEAFF. DNA of the CDR3: TGTGCCAGCAGTTTAGATTACAGGGGGGGAATGAACACTGAAGCTTTCTTT. Full variable domain (remainder filled in from reference TRBV28 and TRBJ1-1): DVKVTQSSRYLVKRTGEKVFLECVQDMDHENMFWYRQDPGLGLRLIYFSYDVKMKEKGDIPEGYSVSREKKERFSLILESASTNQTSMYLCASSLDYRGGMNTEAFFGQGTRLTVV.

The chain combines TRBV7-8 with TRBJ1-2; TRBD1 aligns across 7 bases. From germline, CDR1 is SGHVS and CDR2 FQNEAQ. The CDR3 contains 12 residues. With V trimmed by 5 bases and J by 6 bases, 3 bases remained unmatched. CDR3 loop: CASSNRGDGYTF. CDR3 sequence (DNA): TGTGCCAGCAGCAACAGGGGCGATGGCTACACCTTC.

The rearrangement links TRBV28 to TRBJ2-7; D not certain. Germline V CDR1 and CDR2: MDHEN, SYDVKM. The CDR3 totals 12 residues. V lost 4 bases and J lost 3, with 7 bases in between. The CDR3 coding sequence is TGTGCCAGCAGTTCGGCCTTCTACGAGCAGTACTTC. As protein: CASSSAFYEQYF.

The chain employs TRBV7-2 and TRBJ2-7, with D unresolved. Germline CDR1 and CDR2: SGHTA and FQGNSA. Trimming took 1 base from V and 6 from J, leaving 10 bases between them. This CDR3 contains 13 residues. The CDR3 region has the DNA TGTGCCAGCAGCTTAGTCGAAGGTGGCGAGCAGTACGTC. Translating it yields CASSLVEGGEQYV.

This sequence joins TRBV2 and TRBJ2-1, with D possibly being TRBD1 or TRBD2 (6 bases each). V lost 4 bases and J lost 6, with 16 bases in between. The germline V gene encodes CDR1 SNHLY and CDR2 FYNNEI. This CDR3 comprises 15 residues. CDR3 nucleotides: TGTGCCAGCAGTGTCCTGGGGGGCGCTTCCAATGAGCAGTTCTTC. It specifies CASSVLGGASNEQFF.

This chain connects TRBV6-1 to TRBJ2-3; TRBD2 agrees at 8 bases. The germline V gene encodes CDR1 MNHNS and CDR2 SASEGT. Trimming at V came to 4 bases and at J to 4 bases, leaving 7 bases not matched to a gene. CDR3 length: 15 residues. The CDR3 nucleotides are TGTGCCAGCAGTGCAAGCGGGAGTGGGGCAGATACGCAGTATTTT. Amino acid sequence: CASSASGSGADTQYF.

J is TRBJ1-5 and V is TRBV4-1; TRBD1 might be the D (6 bases). V was clipped by 5 bases and J by 0 bases, with 14 bases between them. The CDR3 contains 16 residues. Germline V lookup: CDR1 MGHRA, CDR2 YSYEKL. CDR3 coding DNA: TGCGCCAGCAGCGATGACAGGCTGCATAGCAATCAGCCCCAGCATTTT. Amino acid sequence: CASSDDRLHSNQPQHF.

This clonotype was detected many times. The rearrangement uses TRBV7-9 and TRBJ1-2; D remains ambiguous. Germline V gene data show CDR1 as SEHNR and CDR2 as FQNEAQ (reference sequence). CDR3 length: 13 amino acids. Trimming stripped 1 base from V and 2 bases from J, with 5 bases between. The CDR3, as DNA: TGTGCCAGCAGCTTAGACAACAACTATGGCTACACCTTC. Translation: CASSLDNNYGYTF.

The table lists this clonotype with many counts. V gene TRBV7-9 combines with J gene TRBJ1-3; D is unclear. V dropped 4 bases and J dropped 1 base, with 5 bases sitting between them. Looked up from germline, CDR1 is SEHNR and CDR2 is FQNEAQ (reference sequence). CDR3 length equals 13 residues. CDR3 region: CASSSQSGNTIYF. For the CDR3, the DNA is TGTGCCAGCAGCTCACAATCTGGAAACACCATATATTTT.